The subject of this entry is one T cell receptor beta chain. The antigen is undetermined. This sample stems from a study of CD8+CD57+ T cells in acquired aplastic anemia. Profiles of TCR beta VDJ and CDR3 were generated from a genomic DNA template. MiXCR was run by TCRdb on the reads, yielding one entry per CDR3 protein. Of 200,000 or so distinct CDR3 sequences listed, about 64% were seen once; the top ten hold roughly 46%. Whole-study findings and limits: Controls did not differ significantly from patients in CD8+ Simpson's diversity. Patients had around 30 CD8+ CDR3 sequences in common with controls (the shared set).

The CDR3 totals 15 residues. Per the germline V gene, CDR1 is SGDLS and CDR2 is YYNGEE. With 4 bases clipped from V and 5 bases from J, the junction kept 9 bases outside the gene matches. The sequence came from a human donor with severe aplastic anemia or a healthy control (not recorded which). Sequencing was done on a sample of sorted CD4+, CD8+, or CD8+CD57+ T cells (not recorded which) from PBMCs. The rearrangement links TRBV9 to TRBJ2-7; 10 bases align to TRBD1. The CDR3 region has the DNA TGTGCCAGCAGCCAGGAGGGACAGGGGTATGACGAGCAGTACTTC. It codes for CASSQEGQGYDEQYF.